This T cell receptor (beta chain) is from a study of blood T cell repertoires in COVID-19. Study-wide context: PBMCs, B-cell-depleted T cells, or T cells were the source of the cDNA or gDNA that made up the material.

Germline V lookup: CDR1 SGHKS, CDR2 YYEKEE (reference sequence). With 5 bases clipped from V and 3 bases from J, the junction kept 3 bases outside the gene matches. The CDR3 totals 15 residues. The authors' processing: Amplification from reference gene primers served as the basis for estimated nucleated cell counts. Clones were read by immunoSEQ multiplex PCR, and TCRdb kept only the in-frame ones, dropping some. V and J calls plus clone size are reproduced from that table; the DNA served to infer D and trimming. The table records 150,000 to 200,000 clones, about 80% of them present only once. This clone occurred once.

This receptor was identified in a woman aged 70-85 years with acute or convalescent COVID-19. Sample: peripheral blood. The chain employs TRBV5-5 and TRBJ2-3, with 13 bases aligning to TRBD2. The CDR3 DNA sequence: TGTGCCAGCAGGGCACTAGCGGGGGGGACAGATACGCAGTATTTT. Protein product: CASRALAGGTDTQYF.